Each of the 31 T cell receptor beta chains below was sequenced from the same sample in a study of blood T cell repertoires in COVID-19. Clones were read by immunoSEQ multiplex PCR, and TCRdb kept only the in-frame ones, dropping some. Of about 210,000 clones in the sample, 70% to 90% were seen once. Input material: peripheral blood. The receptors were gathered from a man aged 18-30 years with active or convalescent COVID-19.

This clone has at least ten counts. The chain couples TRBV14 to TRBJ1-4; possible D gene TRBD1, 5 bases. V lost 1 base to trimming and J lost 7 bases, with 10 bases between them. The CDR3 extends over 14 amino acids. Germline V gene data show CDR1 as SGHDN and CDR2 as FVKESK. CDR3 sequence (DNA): TGTGCCAGCAGCCAAGTTTTCGGGGGTGAAAAACTGTTTTTT. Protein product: CASSQVFGGEKLFF.

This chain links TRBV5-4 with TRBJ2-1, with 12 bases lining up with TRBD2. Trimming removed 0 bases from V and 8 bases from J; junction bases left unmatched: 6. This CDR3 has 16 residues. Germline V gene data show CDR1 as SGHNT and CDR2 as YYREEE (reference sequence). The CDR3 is CASSLGGTSGFDEQFF. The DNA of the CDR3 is TGTGCCAGCAGCTTGGGGGGGACTAGCGGGTTCGATGAGCAGTTCTTC.

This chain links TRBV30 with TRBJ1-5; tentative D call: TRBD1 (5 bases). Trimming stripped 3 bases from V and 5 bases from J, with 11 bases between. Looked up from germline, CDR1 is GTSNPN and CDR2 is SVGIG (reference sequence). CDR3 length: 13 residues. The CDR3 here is CAWSGGAHQPQHF. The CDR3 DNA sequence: TGTGCCTGGAGCGGAGGGGCCCATCAGCCCCAGCATTTT.

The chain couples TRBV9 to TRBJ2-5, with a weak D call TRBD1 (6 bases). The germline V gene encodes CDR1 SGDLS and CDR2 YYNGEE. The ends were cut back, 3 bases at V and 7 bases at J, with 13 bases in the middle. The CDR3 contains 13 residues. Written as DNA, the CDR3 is TGTGCCAGCAGCGAGGGAGAAGGGGGGACCCAGTACTTC. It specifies CASSEGEGGTQYF.

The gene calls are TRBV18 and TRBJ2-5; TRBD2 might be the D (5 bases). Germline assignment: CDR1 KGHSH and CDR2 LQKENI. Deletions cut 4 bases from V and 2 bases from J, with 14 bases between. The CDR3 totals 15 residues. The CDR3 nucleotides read TGTGCCAGCTCACTCAGCCCCACTAGTCAAGAGACCCAGTACTTC. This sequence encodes CASSLSPTSQETQYF.

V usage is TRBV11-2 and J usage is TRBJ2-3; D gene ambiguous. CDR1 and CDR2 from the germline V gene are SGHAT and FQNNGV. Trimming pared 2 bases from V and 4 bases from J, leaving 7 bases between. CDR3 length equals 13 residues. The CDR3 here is CASSLSQADTQYF. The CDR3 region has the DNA TGTGCCAGCAGCTTATCGCAGGCAGATACGCAGTATTTT.

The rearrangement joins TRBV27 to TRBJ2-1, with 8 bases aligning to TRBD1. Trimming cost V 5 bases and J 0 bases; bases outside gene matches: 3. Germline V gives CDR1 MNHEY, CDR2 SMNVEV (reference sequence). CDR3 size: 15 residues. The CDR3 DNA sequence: TGTGCCAGCAGTCAGACAGGGGACTCCTACAATGAGCAGTTCTTC. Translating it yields CASSQTGDSYNEQFF.

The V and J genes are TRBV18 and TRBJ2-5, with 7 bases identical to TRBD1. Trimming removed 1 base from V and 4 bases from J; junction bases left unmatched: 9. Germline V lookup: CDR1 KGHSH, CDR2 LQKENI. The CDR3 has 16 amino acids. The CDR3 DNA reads TGTGCCAGCTCACCACGATCCCGACAGGGTTCAGAGACCCAGTACTTC. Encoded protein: CASSPRSRQGSETQYF.

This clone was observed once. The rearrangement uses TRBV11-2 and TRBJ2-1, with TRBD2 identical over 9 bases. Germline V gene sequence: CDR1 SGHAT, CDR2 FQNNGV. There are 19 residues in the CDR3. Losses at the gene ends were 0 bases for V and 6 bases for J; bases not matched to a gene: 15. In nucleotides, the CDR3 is TGTGCCAGCAGCTTAGAGGTGCTAGCGGGAAGAGGTTGGATCAATGAGCAGTTCTTC. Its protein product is CASSLEVLAGRGWINEQFF.

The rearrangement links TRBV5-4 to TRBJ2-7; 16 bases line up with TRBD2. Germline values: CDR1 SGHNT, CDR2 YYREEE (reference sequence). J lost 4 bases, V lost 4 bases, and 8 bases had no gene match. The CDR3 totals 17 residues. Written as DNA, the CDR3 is TGTGCCAGCAGCATGGGACTAGCGGGAGGGCCGGGATACGAGCAGTACTTC. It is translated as CASSMGLAGGPGYEQYF.

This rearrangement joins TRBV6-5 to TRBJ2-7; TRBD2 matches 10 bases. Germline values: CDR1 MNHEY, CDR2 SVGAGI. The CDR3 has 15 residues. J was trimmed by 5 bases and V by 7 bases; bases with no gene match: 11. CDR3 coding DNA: TGTGCCAGCACTAGCGGGAGTTTGCTAACTAACGAGCAGTACTTC. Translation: CASTSGSLLTNEQYF.

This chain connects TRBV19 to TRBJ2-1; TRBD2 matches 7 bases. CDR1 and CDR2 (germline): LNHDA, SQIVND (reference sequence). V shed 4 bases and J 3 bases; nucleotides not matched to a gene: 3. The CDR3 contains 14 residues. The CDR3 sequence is CASSSGRLYNEQFF. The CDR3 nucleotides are TGTGCCAGTAGTAGCGGGAGACTCTACAATGAGCAGTTCTTC. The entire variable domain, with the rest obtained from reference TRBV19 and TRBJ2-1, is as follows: DGGITQSPKYLFRKEGQNVTLSCEQNLNHDAMYWYRQDPGQGLRLIYYSQIVNDFQKGDIAEGYSVSREKKESFPLTVTSAQKNPTAFYLCASSSGRLYNEQFFGPGTRLTVL.

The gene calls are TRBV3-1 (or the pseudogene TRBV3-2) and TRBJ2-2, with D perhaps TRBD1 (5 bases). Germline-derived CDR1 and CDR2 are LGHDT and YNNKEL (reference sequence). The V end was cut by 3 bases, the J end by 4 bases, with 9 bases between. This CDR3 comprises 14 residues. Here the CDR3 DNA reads TGTGCCAGCAGCCAGGCCCAGGGCACCGGGGAGCTGTTTTTT. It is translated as CASSQAQGTGELFF.

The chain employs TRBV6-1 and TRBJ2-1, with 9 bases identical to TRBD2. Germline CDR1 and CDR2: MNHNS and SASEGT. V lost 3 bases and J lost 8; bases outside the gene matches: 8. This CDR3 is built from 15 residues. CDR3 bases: TGTGCCAGCAGTGAGAGGGGTAGCGGGAGCTATGAGCAGTTCTTC. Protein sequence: CASSERGSGSYEQFF.

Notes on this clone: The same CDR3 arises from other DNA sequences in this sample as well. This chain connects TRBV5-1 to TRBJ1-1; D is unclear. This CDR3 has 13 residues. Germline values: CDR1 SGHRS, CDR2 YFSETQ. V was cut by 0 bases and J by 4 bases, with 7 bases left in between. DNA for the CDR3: TGCGCCAGCAGCTTGGGACAAGTCACTGAAGCTTTCTTT. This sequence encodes CASSLGQVTEAFF. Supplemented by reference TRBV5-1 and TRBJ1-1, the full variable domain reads KAGVTQTPRYLIKTRGQQVTLSCSPISGHRSVSWYQQTPGQGLQFLFEYFSETQRNKGNFPGRFSGRQFSNSRSEMNVSTLELGDSALYLCASSLGQVTEAFFGQGTRLTVV.

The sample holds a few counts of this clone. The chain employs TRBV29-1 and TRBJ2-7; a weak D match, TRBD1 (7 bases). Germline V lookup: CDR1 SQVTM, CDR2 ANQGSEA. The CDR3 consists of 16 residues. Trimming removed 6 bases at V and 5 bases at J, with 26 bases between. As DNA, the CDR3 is TGCAGCGTGACCCAGGGGGGCGCGCATCCGTCCAACGAGCAGTACTTC. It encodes CSVTQGGAHPSNEQYF.

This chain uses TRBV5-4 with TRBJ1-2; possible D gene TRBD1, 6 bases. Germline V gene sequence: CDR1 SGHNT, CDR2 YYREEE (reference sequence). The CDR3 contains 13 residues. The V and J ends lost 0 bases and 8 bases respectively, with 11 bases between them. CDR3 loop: CASSLEQGDGYTF. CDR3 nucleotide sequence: TGTGCCAGCAGCTTGGAACAGGGTGACGGCTACACCTTC.

CDR3 in amino acids: CASGSRKGLGGDTQYF. CDR3 sequence (DNA): TGTGCCAGTGGATCTCGGAAAGGACTAGGAGGCGATACGCAGTATTTT. The chain has TRBV28 and TRBJ2-3; TRBD2 matches at 7 bases. CDR3 length equals 16 residues. Germline-derived CDR1 and CDR2 are MDHEN and SYDVKM. V dropped 9 bases and J dropped 6; count of bases not matched to a gene: 18.

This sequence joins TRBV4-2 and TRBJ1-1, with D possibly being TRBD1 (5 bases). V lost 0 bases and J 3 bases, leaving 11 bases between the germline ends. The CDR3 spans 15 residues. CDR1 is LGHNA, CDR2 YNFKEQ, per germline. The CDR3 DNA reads TGTGCCAGCAGCCAAGATCTCGGGGACTACACTGAAGCTTTCTTT. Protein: CASSQDLGDYTEAFF.

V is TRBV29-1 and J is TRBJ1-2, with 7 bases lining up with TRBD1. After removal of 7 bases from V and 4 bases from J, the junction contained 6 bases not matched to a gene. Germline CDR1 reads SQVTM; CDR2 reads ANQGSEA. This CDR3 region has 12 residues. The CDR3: CSDRDRVYGYTF. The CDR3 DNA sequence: TGCAGCGATCGGGACAGAGTCTATGGCTACACCTTC.

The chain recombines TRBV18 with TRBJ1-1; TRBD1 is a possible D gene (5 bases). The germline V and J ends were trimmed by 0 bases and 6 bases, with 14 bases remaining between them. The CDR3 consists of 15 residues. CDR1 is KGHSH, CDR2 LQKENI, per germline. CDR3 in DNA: TGTGCCAGCTCACCACCGATCCCTGGGGGGGCTGAAGCTTTCTTT. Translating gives CASSPPIPGGAEAFF. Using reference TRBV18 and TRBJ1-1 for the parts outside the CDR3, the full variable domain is NAGVMQNPRHLVRRRGQEARLRCSPMKGHSHVYWYRQLPEEGLKFMVYLQKENIIDESGMPKERFSAEFPKEGPSILRIQQVVRGDSAAYFCASSPPIPGGAEAFFGQGTRLTVV.

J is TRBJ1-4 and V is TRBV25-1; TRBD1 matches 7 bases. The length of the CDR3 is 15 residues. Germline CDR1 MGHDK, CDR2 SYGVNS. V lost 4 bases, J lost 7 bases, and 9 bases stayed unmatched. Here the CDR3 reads CASSGRTGAIEKLFF. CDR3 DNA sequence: TGTGCCAGCAGTGGCCGTACAGGGGCCATTGAAAAACTGTTTTTT.

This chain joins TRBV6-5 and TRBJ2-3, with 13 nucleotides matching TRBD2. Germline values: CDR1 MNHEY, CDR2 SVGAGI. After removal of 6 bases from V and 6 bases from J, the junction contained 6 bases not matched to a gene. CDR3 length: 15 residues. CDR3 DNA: TGTGCCAGCAGCCGGACTAGCGGGAGTCAGGATACGCAGTATTTT. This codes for CASSRTSGSQDTQYF.

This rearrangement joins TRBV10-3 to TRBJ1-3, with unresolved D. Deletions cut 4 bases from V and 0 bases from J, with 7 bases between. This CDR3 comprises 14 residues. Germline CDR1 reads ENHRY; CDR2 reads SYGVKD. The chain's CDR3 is CAISAGSSGNTIYF. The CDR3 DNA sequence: TGTGCCATCAGTGCGGGATCCTCTGGAAACACCATATATTTT.

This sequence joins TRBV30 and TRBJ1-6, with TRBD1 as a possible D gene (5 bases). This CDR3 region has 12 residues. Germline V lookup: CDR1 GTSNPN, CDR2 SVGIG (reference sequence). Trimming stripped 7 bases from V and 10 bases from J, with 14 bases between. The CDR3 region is CASRGGRSPLHF. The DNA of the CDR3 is TGTGCCTCCCGGGGGGGAAGGTCACCCCTCCACTTT.

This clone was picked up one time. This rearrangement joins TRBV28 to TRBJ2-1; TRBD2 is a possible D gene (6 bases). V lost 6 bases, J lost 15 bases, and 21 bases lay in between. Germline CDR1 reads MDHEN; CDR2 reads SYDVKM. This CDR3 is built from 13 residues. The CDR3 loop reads CASRGTGVGSSFF. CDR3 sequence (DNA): TGTGCCAGCAGAGGAACGGGGGTAGGGTCTTCGTTCTTC. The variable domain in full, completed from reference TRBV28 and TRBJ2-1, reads DVKVTQSSRYLVKRTGEKVFLECVQDMDHENMFWYRQDPGLGLRLIYFSYDVKMKEKGDIPEGYSVSREKKERFSLILESASTNQTSMYLCASRGTGVGSSFFGPGTRLTVL.

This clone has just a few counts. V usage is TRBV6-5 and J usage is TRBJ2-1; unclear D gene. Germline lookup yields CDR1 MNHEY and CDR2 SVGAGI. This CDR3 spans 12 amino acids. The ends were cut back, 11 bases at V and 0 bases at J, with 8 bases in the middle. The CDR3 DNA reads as TGTGCCTTGGCCATCTCCTACAATGAGCAGTTCTTC. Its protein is CALAISYNEQFF.

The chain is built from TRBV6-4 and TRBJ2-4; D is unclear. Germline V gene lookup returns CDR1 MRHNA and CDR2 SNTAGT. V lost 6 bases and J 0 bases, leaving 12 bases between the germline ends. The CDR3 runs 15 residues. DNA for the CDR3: TGTGCCAGCAGGAGGTCCTATGGAGCCAAAAACATTCAGTACTTC. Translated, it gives CASRRSYGAKNIQYF.

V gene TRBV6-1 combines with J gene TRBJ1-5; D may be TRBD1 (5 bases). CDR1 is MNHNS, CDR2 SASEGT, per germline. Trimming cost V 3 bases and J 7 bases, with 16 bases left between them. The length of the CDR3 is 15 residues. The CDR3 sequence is CASSEGLGESQPQHF. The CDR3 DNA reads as TGTGCCAGCAGTGAGGGACTTGGGGAAAGCCAGCCCCAGCATTTT.

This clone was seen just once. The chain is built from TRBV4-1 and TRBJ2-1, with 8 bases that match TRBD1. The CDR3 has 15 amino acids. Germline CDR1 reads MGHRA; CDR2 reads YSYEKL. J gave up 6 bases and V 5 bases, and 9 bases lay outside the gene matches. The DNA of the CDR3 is TGCGCCAGCAGCTCACCGGACAGGGCTGGCAATGAGCAGTTCTTC. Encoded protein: CASSSPDRAGNEQFF.

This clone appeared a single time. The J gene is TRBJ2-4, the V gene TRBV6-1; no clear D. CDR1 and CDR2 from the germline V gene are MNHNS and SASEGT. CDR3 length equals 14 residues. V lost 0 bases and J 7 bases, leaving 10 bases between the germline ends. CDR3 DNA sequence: TGTGCCAGCAGTGAAGCGCGAGCGCGGAACATTCAGTACTTC. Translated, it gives CASSEARARNIQYF.